Listed here are 13 T cell receptor beta chains from one sample, sequenced in a study of T cells in Graves' hyperthyroidism and ophthalmopathy. The source material, RNA transcripts, was used to amplify TCR beta CDR3 regions. Carried out on the TCR CDR3, a first-round RT-PCR used the HTBI primer set. TCRdb re-analysed the multiplex PCR reads in MiXCR, keeping a single row per CDR3 protein. The data hold about 290,000 distinct CDR3 sequences, with around 15% observed a single time. What was sequenced was blood. The receptors were sampled from a woman between 35 and 50 years old with Graves' hyperthyroidism.

This clonotype was seen ten or more times. The chain has TRBV6-5 and TRBJ1-3; D is undetermined. This CDR3 spans 16 amino acids. CDR1 and CDR2 from the germline V gene are MNHEY and SVGAGI. The V end lost 0 bases, the J end lost 0 bases, and 9 bases lay between the germline ends. CDR3 loop: CASSYSQDYSGNTIYF. CDR3 bases: TGTGCCAGCAGTTACTCCCAGGACTACTCTGGAAACACCATATATTTT.

The chain couples TRBV27 to TRBJ2-7; 7 bases map to TRBD1. The CDR3 totals 17 residues. With V trimmed by 2 bases and J by 3 bases, 13 bases remained unmatched. In germline, CDR1 is MNHEY, CDR2 SMNVEV (reference sequence). The DNA for the CDR3 is TGTGCCAGCAGTTTAAAAATAGGGACAGCTGTTATCTACGAGCAGTACTTC. It codes for CASSLKIGTAVIYEQYF.

This clonotype came up many times. The rearrangement links TRBV11-2 to TRBJ1-5; no definite D call. CDR3 size: 13 residues. CDR1 SGHAT and CDR2 FQNNGV come from the germline V gene. Trimming removed 1 base at V and 9 bases at J, with 10 bases between. Here the CDR3 DNA reads TGTGCCAGCAGCTTAGCCCTCTTGATGCCCCAGCATTTT. It codes for CASSLALLMPQHF.

This clonotype came up a few times. One end of the junction does not line up with germline, which may come from a read error. CDR3 sequence (DNA): TGTGCCAGCAGTGTCACGGGACACTCGAACTTC. Translation: CASSVTGHSNF. The J gene is TRBJ2-5, the V gene TRBV6-1, with D possibly TRBD1 on 6 matching bases. The CDR3 consists of 11 residues. Germline CDR1 is MNHNS and CDR2 is SASEGT.

Concerning this clonotype itself: A read error may explain this, as a much larger clone is one base away. This rearrangement joins TRBV20-1 to TRBJ1-4; D call uncertain. The germline gives CDR1 DFQATT, CDR2 SNEGSKA (reference sequence). This CDR3 comprises 11 residues. The V and J ends lost 5 bases and 10 bases respectively, with 11 bases between them. The CDR3 loop is CSAGRGRKLFF. The DNA for the CDR3 is TGCAGTGCTGGACGAGGGCGAAAACTGTTTTTT.

On this clonotype itself: This clone may be a read error of a much larger clone one base away. The V call is TRBV28, the J call TRBJ2-1; 11 bases match TRBD2. Germline V lookup: CDR1 MDHEN, CDR2 SYDVKM. The CDR3 is 15 amino acids. The CDR3 here is CDSRTGLADYNEQFF. The CDR3 DNA follows: TGTGACAGCAGAACGGGACTAGCGGACTACAATGAGCAGTTCTTC.

This clonotype was seen a few times. The chain uses TRBV20-1 and TRBJ2-7; D not resolved. CDR3 length equals 14 residues. Trimming removed 4 bases at V and 3 bases at J, with 16 bases between. The V gene's germline CDR1 is DFQATT and CDR2 SNEGSKA (reference sequence). The CDR3, as DNA: TGCAGTGCTAACTCTGGGTCGGTTTTCTACGAGCAGTACTTC. It translates to CSANSGSVFYEQYF.

This clonotype was seen at least ten times. The chain carries TRBV9 and TRBJ2-1; unclear D gene. V gave up 3 bases and J gave up 7 bases, with 14 bases separating them. The germline gives CDR1 SGDLS, CDR2 YYNGEE. The CDR3 spans 14 residues. In DNA form, the CDR3 reads TGTGCCAGCAGCGCTAGTGACTTGGGGAATGAGCAGTTCTTC. Translation: CASSASDLGNEQFF.

This clonotype has ten or more counts. The chain joins TRBV6-1 to TRBJ2-3; 8 positions match TRBD2. Germline V gene lookup returns CDR1 MNHNS and CDR2 SASEGT. Trimming took 6 bases from V and 4 from J; bases not matched to a gene: 6. CDR3 length equals 14 residues. CDR3 sequence: CASSKAGGSDTQYF. The DNA for the CDR3 is TGTGCCAGCAGCAAGGCGGGAGGATCAGATACGCAGTATTTT.

In this sample, this clonotype turned up a few times. The rearrangement links TRBV6-4 to TRBJ1-6; a weak D match, TRBD1 (5 bases). Per germline, CDR1 MRHNA and CDR2 SNTAGT. Trimming took 4 bases from V and 10 from J, leaving 20 bases between them. There are 16 residues in the CDR3. CDR3 in DNA: TGTGCCAGCAGTGGAGGGGTCCGGGCGGCAAGGTCACCCCTCCACTTT. It translates to CASSGGVRAARSPLHF.

In this sample, this clonotype turned up many times. The gene calls are TRBV20-1 and TRBJ2-3; TRBD2 matches at 10 bases. Germline assignment: CDR1 DFQATT and CDR2 SNEGSKA (reference sequence). CDR3 length: 16 residues. Unmatched junction bases numbered 8, after V lost 3 bases and J lost 2 bases. The chain's CDR3 is CSASDRLAGSTDTQYF. The DNA for the CDR3 is TGCAGTGCTAGTGATAGACTAGCGGGTTCCACAGATACGCAGTATTTT.

The table lists this clonotype with a few counts. The gene calls are TRBV2 and TRBJ2-2; TRBD2 aligns across 16 bases. The trim removed 5 bases at V and 1 base at J, leaving 4 bases unmatched. The CDR3 length is 18 residues. The germline gives CDR1 SNHLY, CDR2 FYNNEI. CDR3 protein: CASSSGTSGRENTGELFF. CDR3 nucleotide sequence: TGTGCCAGCAGTTCCGGGACTAGCGGGAGGGAGAACACCGGGGAGCTGTTTTTT.

This clonotype was found many times. This sequence joins TRBV7-2 and TRBJ2-7; D is possibly TRBD2 (6 bases). CDR3 length: 15 residues. CDR1 is SGHTA and CDR2 is FQGNSA in the germline V gene. Trimming took off 2 bases at V and 2 bases at J, with 13 bases between the two ends. In DNA, the CDR3 is TGTGCCAGCAGCTTATGGCGGGACCCCACCTACGAGCAGTACTTC. It is translated as CASSLWRDPTYEQYF. The full variable domain, rest sourced from reference TRBV7-2 and TRBJ2-7, is GAGVSQSPSNKVTEKGKDVELRCDPISGHTALYWYRQSLGQGLEFLIYFQGNSAPDKSGLPSDRFSAERTGGSVSTLTIQRTQQEDSAVYLCASSLWRDPTYEQYFGPGTRLTVT.